This TCR delta chain came from a study of gamma-delta T cells after stem cell transplantation (TCRdb year 2016). Remarks on this clone: Its binding antigen is unknown. Base qualities are not at hand, and no much larger clone is one base apart.

Libraries came from RT-PCR. Sequenced using an Illumina MiSeq. TCRdb reprocessed the public data with the CATT caller; entries with the same nucleotide sequence were combined afterwards. The sample includes about 1,300 delta-chain clones, with over 1.5% observed a single time. The ten top clones hold around 21% of the sample. The CDR3 numbers 16 residues from cysteine through phenylalanine. Only CDR3 DNA is held: 48 bases, read in frame from base 1. V and J are trimmed by 3 bases and 3 bases, and the gene matches miss 6 bases of the junction. CDR1 is given as GEAIGNYY and CDR2 as EKD, both from the germline V gene.

In this chain, TRDV2 is recombined with TRDJ1; TRDD3 fits 13 bases in the junction. The source material was gamma-delta T cells. The receptor's source is a human donor. It is not recorded whose cells these are; they may come from a transplant donor. The DNA is as follows: TGTGCCTGTGACTCCTTACTGGGGGATACGGCCGATAAACTCATCTTT. Its coded protein is CACDSLLGDTADKLIF.